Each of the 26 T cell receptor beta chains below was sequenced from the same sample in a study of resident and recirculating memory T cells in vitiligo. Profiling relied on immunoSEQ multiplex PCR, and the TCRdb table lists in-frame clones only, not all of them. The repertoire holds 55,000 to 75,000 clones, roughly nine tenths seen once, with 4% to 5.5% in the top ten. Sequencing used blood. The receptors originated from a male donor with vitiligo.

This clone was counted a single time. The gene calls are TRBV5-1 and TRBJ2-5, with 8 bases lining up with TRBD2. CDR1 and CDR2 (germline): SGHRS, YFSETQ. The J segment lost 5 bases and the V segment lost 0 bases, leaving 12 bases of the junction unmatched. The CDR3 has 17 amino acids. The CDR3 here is CASSLGGTGGPMETQYF. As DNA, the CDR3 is TGCGCCAGCAGCTTGGGCGGCACGGGGGGGCCGATGGAGACCCAGTACTTC.

CDR3 region: CAWSWVLGENTEAFF. The CDR3 nucleotides read TGTGCCTGGAGTTGGGTTCTAGGAGAGAACACTGAAGCTTTCTTT. The J gene is TRBJ1-1, the V gene TRBV30; D unclear. Germline CDR1 reads GTSNPN; CDR2 reads SVGIG (reference sequence). V was trimmed by 2 bases and J by 1 base, leaving 14 bases between them. The CDR3 runs to 15 residues.

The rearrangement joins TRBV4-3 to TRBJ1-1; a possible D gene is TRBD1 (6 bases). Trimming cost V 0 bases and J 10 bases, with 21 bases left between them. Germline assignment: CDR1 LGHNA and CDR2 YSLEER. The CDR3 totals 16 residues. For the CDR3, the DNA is TGCGCCAGCAGCCAAGATTACCCCTTCCAGGGGATAGGAGCTTTCTTT. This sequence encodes CASSQDYPFQGIGAFF.

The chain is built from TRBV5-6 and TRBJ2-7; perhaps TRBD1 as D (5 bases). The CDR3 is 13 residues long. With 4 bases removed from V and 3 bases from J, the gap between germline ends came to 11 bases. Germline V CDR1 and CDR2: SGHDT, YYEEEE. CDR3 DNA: TGTGCCAGCAGCCCACAGGTCATCTACGAGCAGTACTTC. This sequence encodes CASSPQVIYEQYF.

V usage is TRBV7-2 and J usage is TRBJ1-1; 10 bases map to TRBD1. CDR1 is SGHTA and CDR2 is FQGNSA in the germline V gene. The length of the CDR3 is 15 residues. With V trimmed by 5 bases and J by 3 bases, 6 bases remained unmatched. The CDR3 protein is CASSPDRGRDTEAFF. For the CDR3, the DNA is TGTGCCAGCAGCCCCGACAGGGGGCGGGACACTGAAGCTTTCTTT.

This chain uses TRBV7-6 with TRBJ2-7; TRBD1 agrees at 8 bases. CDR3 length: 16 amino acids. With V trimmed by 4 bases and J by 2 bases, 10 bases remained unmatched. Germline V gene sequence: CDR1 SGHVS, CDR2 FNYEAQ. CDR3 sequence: CASSYPGQATTYEQYF. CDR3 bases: TGTGCCAGCAGCTACCCGGGACAGGCAACCACCTACGAGCAGTACTTC.

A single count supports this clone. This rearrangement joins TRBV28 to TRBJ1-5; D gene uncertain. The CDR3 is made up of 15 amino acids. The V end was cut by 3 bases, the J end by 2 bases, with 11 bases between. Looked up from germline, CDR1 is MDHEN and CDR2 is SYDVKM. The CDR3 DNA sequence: TGTGCCAGCAGTTTCGGGTTGGTCGGCAATCAGCCCCAGCATTTT. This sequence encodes CASSFGLVGNQPQHF.

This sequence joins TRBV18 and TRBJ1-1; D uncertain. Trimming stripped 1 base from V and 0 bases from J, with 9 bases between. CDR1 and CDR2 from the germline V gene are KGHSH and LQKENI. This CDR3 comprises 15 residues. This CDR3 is CASSPRDLLNTEAFF. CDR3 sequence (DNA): TGTGCCAGCTCACCACGAGATCTGTTGAACACTGAAGCTTTCTTT.

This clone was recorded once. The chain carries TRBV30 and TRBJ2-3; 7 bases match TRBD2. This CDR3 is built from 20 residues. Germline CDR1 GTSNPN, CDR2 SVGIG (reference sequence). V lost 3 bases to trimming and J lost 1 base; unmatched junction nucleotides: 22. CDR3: CAWRWVGGGGALHGTDTQYF. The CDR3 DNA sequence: TGTGCCTGGAGATGGGTTGGCGGGGGAGGAGCACTCCACGGCACAGATACGCAGTATTTT.

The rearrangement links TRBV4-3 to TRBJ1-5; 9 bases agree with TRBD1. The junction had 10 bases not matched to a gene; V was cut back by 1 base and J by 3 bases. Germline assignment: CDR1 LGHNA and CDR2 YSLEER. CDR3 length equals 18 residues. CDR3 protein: CASSQGMYRGQDNQPQHF. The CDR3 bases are TGCGCCAGCAGCCAAGGGATGTACAGGGGGCAGGACAATCAGCCCCAGCATTTT.

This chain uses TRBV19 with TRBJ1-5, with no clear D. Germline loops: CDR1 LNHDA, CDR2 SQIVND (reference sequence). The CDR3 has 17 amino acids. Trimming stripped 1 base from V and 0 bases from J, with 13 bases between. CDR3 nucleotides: TGTGCCAGTAGTATAGTCGGTTCTGGTTATAGCAATCAGCCCCAGCATTTT. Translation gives CASSIVGSGYSNQPQHF.

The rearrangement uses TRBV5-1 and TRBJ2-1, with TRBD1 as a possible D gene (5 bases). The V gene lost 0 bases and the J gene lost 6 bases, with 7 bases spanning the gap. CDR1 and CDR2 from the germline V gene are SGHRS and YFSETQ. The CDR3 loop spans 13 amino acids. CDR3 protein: CASSLEGRNEQFF. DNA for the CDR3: TGCGCCAGCAGCTTGGAGGGGCGCAATGAGCAGTTCTTC.

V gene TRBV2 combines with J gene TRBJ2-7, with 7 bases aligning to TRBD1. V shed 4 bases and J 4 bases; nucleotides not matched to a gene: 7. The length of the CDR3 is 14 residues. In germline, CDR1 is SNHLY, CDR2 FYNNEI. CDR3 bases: TGTGCCAGCAGTGGACAGGGATCAGGGTACGAGCAGTACTTC. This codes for CASSGQGSGYEQYF.

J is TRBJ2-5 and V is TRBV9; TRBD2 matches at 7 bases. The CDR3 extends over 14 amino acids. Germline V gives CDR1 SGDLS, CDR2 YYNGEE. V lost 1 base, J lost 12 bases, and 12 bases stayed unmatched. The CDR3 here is CASSVTAGVGGEYF. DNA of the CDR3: TGTGCCAGCAGCGTAACTGCGGGAGTGGGCGGGGAGTACTTC.

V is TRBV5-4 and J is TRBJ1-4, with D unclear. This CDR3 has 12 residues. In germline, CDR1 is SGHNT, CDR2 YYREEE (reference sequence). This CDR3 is CAYAQYNEKLFF. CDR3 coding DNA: TGTGCTTACGCACAGTATAATGAAAAACTGTTTTTT.

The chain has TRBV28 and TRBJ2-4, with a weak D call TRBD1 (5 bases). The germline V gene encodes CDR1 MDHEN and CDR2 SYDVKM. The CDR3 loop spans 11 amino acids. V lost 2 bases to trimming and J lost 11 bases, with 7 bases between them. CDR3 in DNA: TGTGCCAGCAGTTTAGGCAGGGTTCAGTACTTC. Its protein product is CASSLGRVQYF. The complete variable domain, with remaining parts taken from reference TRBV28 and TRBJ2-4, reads DVKVTQSSRYLVKRTGEKVFLECVQDMDHENMFWYRQDPGLGLRLIYFSYDVKMKEKGDIPEGYSVSREKKERFSLILESASTNQTSMYLCASSLGRVQYFGAGTRLSVL.

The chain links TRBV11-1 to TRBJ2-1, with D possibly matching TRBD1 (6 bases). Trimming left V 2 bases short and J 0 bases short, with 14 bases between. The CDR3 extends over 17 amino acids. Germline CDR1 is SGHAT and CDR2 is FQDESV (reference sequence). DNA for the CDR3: TGTGCCAGCAGCTTACGTTCTACAGGGAACTCCTACAATGAGCAGTTCTTC. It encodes CASSLRSTGNSYNEQFF.

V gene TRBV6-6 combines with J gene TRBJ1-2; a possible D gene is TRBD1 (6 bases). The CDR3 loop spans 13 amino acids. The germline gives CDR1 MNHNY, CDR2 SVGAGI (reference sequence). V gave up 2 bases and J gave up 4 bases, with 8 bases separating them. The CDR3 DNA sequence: TGTGCCAGCAGTTACGAGGACAGCTATGGCTACACCTTC. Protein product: CASSYEDSYGYTF.

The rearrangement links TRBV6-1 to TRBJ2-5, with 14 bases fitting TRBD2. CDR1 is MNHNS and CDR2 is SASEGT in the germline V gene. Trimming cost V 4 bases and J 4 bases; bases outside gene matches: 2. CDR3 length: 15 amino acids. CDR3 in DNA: TGTGCCAGCAGTGTCGGACTAGCGGGGGGAGAGACCCAGTACTTC. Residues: CASSVGLAGGETQYF.

CDR3: CATSTQRTDSPVRYYNSPLHF. The CDR3 region has the DNA TGTGCCACCTCGACACAACGAACCGACAGCCCAGTACGCTACTATAATTCACCCCTCCACTTT. The chain uses TRBV27 and TRBJ1-6, with D tentatively TRBD1 (5 bases). The V and J ends lost 10 bases and 3 bases respectively, with 34 bases between them. Germline V gene sequence: CDR1 MNHEY, CDR2 SMNVEV (reference sequence). This CDR3 region has 21 residues.

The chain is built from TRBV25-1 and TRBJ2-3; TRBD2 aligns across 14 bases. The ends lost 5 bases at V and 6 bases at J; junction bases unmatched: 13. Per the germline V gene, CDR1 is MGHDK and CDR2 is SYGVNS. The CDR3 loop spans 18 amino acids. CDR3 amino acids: CASSTSQTSGGAWDTQYF. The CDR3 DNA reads TGTGCCAGCAGTACTTCTCAGACTAGCGGGGGGGCATGGGATACGCAGTATTTT.

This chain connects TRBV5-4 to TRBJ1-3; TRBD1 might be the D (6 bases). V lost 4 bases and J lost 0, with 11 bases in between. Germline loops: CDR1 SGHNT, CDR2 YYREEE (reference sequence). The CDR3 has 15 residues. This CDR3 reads CASSRRQASGNTIYF. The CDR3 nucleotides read TGTGCCAGCAGCCGCAGACAGGCCTCTGGAAACACCATATATTTT.

The chain's CDR3 is CSVDPAGQQETQYF. The DNA for the CDR3 is TGCAGCGTTGATCCCGCAGGGCAACAAGAGACCCAGTACTTC. The chain recombines TRBV29-1 with TRBJ2-5, with a weak D call TRBD1 (5 bases). The germline V gene has CDR1 SQVTM and CDR2 ANQGSEA. V shed 3 bases and J shed 2 bases, with 13 bases lying between them. There are 14 residues in the CDR3.

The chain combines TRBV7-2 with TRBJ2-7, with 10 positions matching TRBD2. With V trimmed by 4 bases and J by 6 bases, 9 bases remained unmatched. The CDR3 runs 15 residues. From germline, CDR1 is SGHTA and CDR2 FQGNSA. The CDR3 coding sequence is TGTGCCAGCAGCTCCACTAGCGGGGTAGGGGGCGAGCAGTACTTC. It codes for CASSSTSGVGGEQYF. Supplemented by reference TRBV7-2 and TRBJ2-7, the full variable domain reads GAGVSQSPSNKVTEKGKDVELRCDPISGHTALYWYRQSLGQGLEFLIYFQGNSAPDKSGLPSDRFSAERTGGSVSTLTIQRTQQEDSAVYLCASSSTSGVGGEQYFGPGTRLTVT.

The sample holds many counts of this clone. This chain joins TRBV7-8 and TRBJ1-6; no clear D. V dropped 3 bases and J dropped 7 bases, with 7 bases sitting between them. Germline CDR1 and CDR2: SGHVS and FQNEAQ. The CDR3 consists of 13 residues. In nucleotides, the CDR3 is TGTGCCAGCAGCTTGCGTGAGAATTCACCCCTCCACTTT. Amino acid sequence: CASSLRENSPLHF.

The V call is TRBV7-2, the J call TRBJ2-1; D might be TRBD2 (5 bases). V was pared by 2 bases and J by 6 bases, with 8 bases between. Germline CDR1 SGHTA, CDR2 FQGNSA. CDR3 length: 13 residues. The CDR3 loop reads CASSLNEGNEQFF. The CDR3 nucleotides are TGTGCCAGCAGCTTAAATGAGGGCAATGAGCAGTTCTTC. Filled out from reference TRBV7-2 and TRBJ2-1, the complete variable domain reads GAGVSQSPSNKVTEKGKDVELRCDPISGHTALYWYRQSLGQGLEFLIYFQGNSAPDKSGLPSDRFSAERTGGSVSTLTIQRTQQEDSAVYLCASSLNEGNEQFFGPGTRLTVL.